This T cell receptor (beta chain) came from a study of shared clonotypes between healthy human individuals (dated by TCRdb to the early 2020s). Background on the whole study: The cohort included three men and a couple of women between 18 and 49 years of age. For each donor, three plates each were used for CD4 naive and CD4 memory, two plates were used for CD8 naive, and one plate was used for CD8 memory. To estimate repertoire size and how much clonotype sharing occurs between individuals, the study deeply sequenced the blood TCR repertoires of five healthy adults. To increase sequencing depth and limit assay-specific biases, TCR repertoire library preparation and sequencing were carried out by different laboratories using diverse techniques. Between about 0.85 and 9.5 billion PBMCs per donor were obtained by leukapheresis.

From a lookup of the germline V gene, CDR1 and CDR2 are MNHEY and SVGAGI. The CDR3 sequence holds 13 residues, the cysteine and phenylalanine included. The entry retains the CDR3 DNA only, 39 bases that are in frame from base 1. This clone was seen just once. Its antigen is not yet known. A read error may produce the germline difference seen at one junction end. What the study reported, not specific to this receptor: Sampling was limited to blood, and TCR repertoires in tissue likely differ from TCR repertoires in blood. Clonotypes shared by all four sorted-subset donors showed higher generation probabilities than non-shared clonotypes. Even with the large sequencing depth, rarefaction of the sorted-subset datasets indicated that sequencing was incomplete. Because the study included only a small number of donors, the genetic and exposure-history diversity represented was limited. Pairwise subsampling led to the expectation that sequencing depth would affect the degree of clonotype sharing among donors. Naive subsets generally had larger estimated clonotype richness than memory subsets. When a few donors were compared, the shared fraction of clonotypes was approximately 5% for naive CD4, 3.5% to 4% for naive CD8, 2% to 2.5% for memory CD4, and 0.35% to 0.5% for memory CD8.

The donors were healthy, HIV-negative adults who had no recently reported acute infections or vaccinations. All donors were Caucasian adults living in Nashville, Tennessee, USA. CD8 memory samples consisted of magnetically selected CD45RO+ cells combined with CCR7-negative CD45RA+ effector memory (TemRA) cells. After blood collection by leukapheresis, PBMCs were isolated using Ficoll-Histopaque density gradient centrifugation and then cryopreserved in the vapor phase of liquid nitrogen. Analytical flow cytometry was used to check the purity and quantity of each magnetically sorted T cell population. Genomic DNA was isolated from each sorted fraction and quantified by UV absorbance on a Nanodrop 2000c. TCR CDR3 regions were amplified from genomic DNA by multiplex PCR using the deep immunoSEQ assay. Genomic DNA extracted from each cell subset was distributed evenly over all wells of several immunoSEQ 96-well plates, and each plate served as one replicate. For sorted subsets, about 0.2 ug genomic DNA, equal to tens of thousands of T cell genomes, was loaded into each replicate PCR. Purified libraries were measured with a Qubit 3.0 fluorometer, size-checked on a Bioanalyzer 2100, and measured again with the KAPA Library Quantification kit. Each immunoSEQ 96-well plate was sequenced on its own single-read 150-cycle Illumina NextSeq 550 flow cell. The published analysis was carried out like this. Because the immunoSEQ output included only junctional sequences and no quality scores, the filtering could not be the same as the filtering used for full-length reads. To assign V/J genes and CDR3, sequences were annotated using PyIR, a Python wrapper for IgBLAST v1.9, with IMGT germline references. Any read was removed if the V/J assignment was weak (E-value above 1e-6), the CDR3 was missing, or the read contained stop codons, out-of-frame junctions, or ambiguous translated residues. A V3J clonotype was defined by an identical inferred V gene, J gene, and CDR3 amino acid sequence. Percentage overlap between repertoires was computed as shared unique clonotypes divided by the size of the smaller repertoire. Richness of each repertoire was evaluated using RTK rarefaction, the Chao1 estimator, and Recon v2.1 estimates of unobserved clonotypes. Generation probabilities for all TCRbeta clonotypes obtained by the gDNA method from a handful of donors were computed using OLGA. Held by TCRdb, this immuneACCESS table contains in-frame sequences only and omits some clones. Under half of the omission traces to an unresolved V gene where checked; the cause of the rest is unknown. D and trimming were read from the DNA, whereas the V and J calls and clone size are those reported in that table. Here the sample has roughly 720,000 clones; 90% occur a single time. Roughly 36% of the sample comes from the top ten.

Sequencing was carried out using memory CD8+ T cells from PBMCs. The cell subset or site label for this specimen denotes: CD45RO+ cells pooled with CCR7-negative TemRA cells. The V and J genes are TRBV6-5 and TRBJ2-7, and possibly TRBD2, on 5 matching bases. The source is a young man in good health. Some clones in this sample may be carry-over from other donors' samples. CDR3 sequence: CASSGLGSCEQYF. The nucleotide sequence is TGTGCCAGCAGTGGACTGGGCTCCTGCGAGCAGTACTTC.